The 5 T cell receptor beta chains in this list originate from one sample, sequenced in a study of cytomegalovirus exposure and HLA in healthy donors. Assay used: immunoSEQ multiplex PCR; TCRdb lists only in-frame clones, some missing. The sample has approximately 160,000 clones, 75% to 95% seen once; the top ten hold 3% to 3.5%. Material: PBMCs. These receptors were obtained from a woman between 18 and 29 years old in good health and CMV-seropositive.

The V call is TRBV4-1, the J call TRBJ2-7; 9 nucleotides agree with TRBD2. Germline-derived CDR1 and CDR2 are MGHRA and YSYEKL. V lost 4 bases and J lost 4; bases outside the gene matches: 8. The CDR3 loop spans 15 amino acids. CDR3 region: CASSRGRAMIYEQYF. In DNA, the CDR3 is TGCGCCAGCAGCCGCGGGAGGGCCATGATTTACGAGCAGTACTTC.

This clone was picked up one time. The V gene is TRBV30, the J gene TRBJ1-4; a possible D gene is TRBD1 (5 bases). Trimming took 2 bases from V and 3 from J, leaving 10 bases between them. The CDR3 spans 14 residues. CDR1 and CDR2 (germline): GTSNPN, SVGIG (reference sequence). The CDR3 DNA sequence: TGTGCCTGGAGTCTAGGGGTACCTAATGAAAAACTGTTTTTT. It is translated as CAWSLGVPNEKLFF.

V and J are TRBV27 and TRBJ2-7, with 9 bases lining up with TRBD2. Losses at the gene ends were 0 bases for V and 5 bases for J; bases not matched to a gene: 8. Germline assignment: CDR1 MNHEY and CDR2 SMNVEV (reference sequence). This CDR3 region has 16 residues. The CDR3 nucleotides read TGTGCCAGCAGTTTATCGGCGGCGGGAGGGTTCAACGAGCAGTACTTC. It codes for CASSLSAAGGFNEQYF.

The chain has TRBV29-1 and TRBJ2-7, with 10 bases matching TRBD2. Germline V gene sequence: CDR1 SQVTM, CDR2 ANQGSEA. The CDR3 is made up of 13 amino acids. J lost 3 bases, V lost 5 bases, and 4 bases had no gene match. The CDR3 bases are TGCAGCGTTCCGGGACTAGCGCGCTACGAGCAGTACTTC. It encodes CSVPGLARYEQYF.

This clone was counted a single time. The chain links TRBV29-1 to TRBJ2-3, with D possibly TRBD1 on 6 matching bases. Germline-derived CDR1 and CDR2 are SQVTM and ANQGSEA. The CDR3 runs 14 residues. V lost 6 bases and J lost 2, with 15 bases in between. The CDR3 is CSVVYGGPTDTQYF. The CDR3 DNA reads TGCAGCGTGGTCTATGGGGGCCCCACAGATACGCAGTATTTT.